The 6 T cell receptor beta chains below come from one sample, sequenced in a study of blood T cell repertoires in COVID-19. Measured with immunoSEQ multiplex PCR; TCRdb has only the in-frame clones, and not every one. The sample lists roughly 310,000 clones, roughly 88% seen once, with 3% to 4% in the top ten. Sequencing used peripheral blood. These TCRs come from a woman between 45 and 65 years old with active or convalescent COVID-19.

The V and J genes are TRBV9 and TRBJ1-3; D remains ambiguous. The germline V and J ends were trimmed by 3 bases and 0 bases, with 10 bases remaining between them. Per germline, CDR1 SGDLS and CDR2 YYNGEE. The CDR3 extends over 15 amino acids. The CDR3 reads CASSERAVSGNTIYF. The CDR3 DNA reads TGTGCCAGCAGCGAGCGGGCCGTCTCTGGAAACACCATATATTTT.

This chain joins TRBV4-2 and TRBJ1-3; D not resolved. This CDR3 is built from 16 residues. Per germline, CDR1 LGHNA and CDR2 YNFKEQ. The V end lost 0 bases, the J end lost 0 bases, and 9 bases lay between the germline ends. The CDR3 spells CASSQDPQNSGNTIYF. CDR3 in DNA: TGTGCCAGCAGCCAAGATCCACAGAACTCTGGAAACACCATATATTTT.

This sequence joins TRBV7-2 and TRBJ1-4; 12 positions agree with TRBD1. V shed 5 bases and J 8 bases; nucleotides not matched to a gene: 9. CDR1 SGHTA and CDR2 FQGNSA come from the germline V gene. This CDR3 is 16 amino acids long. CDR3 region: CASSPPGQGAWEKLFF. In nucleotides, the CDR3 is TGTGCCAGCAGCCCACCGGGACAGGGGGCCTGGGAAAAACTGTTTTTT.

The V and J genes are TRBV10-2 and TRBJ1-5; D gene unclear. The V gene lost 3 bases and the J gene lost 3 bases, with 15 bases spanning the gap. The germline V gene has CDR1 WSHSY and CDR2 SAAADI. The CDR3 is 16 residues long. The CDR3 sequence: CASSDWASGSNQPQHF. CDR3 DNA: TGCGCCAGCAGTGATTGGGCCTCGGGGTCCAATCAGCCCCAGCATTTT.

CDR3 loop: CASSLSGQGTSGEQFF. For the CDR3, the DNA is TGTGCCAGCAGTTTATCGGGACAGGGGACTTCTGGTGAGCAGTTCTTC. The chain links TRBV28 to TRBJ2-1; 10 positions agree with TRBD1. J gave up 9 bases and V 1 base, and 9 bases lay outside the gene matches. Germline lookup yields CDR1 MDHEN and CDR2 SYDVKM. The CDR3 runs 16 residues.

Here the CDR3 reads CATSDSGLAGADTQYF. As DNA, the CDR3 is TGTGCCACCAGTGATTCCGGACTAGCGGGAGCAGATACGCAGTATTTT. The chain has TRBV24-1 and TRBJ2-3; 13 nucleotides agree with TRBD2. CDR1 and CDR2 (germline): KGHDR, SFDVKD. The CDR3 runs 16 residues. J lost 4 bases, V lost 2 bases, and 2 bases had no gene match.